The text below deals with one T cell receptor (beta chain). Its antigen remains unidentified. This entry belongs to a study of immune cell composition in non-small cell lung cancer. Sequencing used immunoSEQ multiplex PCR; TCRdb keeps in-frame clones, though not all of them. The sample records about 3,600 clones, about four fifths being singletons. Normal lung was sampled as far from the tumour as possible, at least 3 cm. Frozen unsorted single-cell suspensions supplied the genomic DNA. Overall study results and limits: Approximately 73% of squamous and roughly 34% of adenocarcinoma cases had tumour-associated clones >0.5%.

This CDR3 spans 15 amino acids. Germline CDR1 is SGHAT and CDR2 is FQNNGV. V dropped 3 bases and J dropped 6; count of bases not matched to a gene: 9. The source of this sequence is a human donor with non-small cell lung cancer. Material for sequencing was non-adjacent lung tissue. V and J are TRBV11-2 and TRBJ2-7; 9 bases are a match to TRBD2. Written as DNA, the CDR3 is TGTGCCAGCAGCTTGTCGAGGGGGACTAGCCGCGAGCAGTACTTC. This sequence encodes CASSLSRGTSREQYF.